This paragraph covers one T cell receptor (beta chain) sequence. Its antigen remains unknown. Exclusion followed for patients with uncontrolled infection, other autoimmune disease, pregnancy or lactation. Regions amplified from RNA transcripts were the TCR beta CDR3 regions. The HTBI set primed first-round TCR CDR3 RT-PCR. TCRdb called the multiplex PCR reads again in MiXCR, with one record for every CDR3 protein. This table has under 650,000 distinct CDR3 sequences, roughly 17% appearing once. The data originate from a study of T cells in Graves' hyperthyroidism and ophthalmopathy. Study-level results: Ophthalmopathy got predicted by the model a median 6.5 months before its onset. Appearing also in blood were most of the thyroid clonotypes expanded above 0.001.

The CDR3 runs to 13 residues. From germline, CDR1 is LGHDT and CDR2 YNNKEL (reference sequence). Trimming removed 6 bases from V and 8 bases from J, with 14 bases in between. The sequence was collected from a woman in her 30s with Graves' hyperthyroidism. The rearrangement uses TRBV3-1 and TRBJ2-1; tentative D call: TRBD2 (6 bases). Sequenced sample: blood. The CDR3 DNA reads as TGTGCCAGCAGTGGTAGCGGCCTACATGAGCAGTTCTTC. It yields the protein CASSGSGLHEQFF.